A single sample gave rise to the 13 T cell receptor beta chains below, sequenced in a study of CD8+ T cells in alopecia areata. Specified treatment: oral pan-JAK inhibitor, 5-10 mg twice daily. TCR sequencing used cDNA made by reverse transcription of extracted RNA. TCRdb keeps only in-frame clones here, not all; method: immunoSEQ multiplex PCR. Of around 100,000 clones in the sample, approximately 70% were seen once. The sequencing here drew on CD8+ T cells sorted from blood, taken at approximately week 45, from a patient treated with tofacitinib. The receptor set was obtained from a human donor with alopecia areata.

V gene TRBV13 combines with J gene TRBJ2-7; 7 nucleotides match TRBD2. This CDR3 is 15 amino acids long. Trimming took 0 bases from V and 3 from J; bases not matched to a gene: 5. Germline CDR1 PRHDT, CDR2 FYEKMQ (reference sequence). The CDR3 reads CASSLGGGSSYEQYF. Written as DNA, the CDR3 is TGTGCCAGCAGCTTAGGCGGGGGGTCTAGCTACGAGCAGTACTTC.

The CDR3 sequence: CASSELRNHNEQFF. The CDR3 DNA reads TGTGCCAGCAGTGAGTTGCGGAACCACAATGAGCAGTTCTTC. The chain carries TRBV2 and TRBJ2-1, with D unresolved. Germline assignment: CDR1 SNHLY and CDR2 FYNNEI. V gave up 3 bases and J gave up 5 bases, with 11 bases separating them. This CDR3 is built from 14 residues.

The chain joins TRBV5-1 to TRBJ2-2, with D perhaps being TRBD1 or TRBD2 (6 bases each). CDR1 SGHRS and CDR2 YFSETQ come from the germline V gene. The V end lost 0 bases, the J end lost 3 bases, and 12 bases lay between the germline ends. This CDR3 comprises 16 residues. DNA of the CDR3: TGCGCCAGCAGCTTGGTAATCGGGGGCCACACCGGGGAGCTGTTTTTT. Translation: CASSLVIGGHTGELFF.

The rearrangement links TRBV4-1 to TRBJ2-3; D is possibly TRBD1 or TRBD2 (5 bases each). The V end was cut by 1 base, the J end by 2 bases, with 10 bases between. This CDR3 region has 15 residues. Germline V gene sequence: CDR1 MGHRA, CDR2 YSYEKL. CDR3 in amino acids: CASSQAEGSTDTQYF. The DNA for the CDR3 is TGCGCCAGCAGCCAAGCCGAGGGGTCCACAGATACGCAGTATTTT.

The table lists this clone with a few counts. The CDR3 nucleotides read TGTGCCACCAGCAGGGGCGGGGGACAGGGAGTTTCTGAAGCTTTCTTT. This encodes CATSRGGGQGVSEAFF. The rearrangement uses TRBV15 and TRBJ1-1, with 9 bases fitting TRBD1. With 3 bases clipped from V and 6 bases from J, the junction kept 11 bases outside the gene matches. CDR3 length: 16 residues. Germline-derived CDR1 and CDR2 are LNHNV and YYDKDF (reference sequence). Looking up the rest from reference TRBV15 and TRBJ1-1 gives the full variable domain: DAMVIQNPRYQVTQFGKPVTLSCSQTLNHNVMYWYQQKSSQAPKLLFHYYDKDFNNEADTPDNFQSRRPNTSFCFLDIRSPGLGDTAMYLCATSRGGGQGVSEAFFGQGTRLTVV.

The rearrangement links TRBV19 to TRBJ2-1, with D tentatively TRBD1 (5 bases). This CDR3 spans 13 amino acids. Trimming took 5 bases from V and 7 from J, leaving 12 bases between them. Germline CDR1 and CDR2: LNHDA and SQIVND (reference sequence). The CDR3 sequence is CASSPHRGNEQFF. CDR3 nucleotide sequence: TGTGCCAGTAGTCCTCATAGGGGAAATGAGCAGTTCTTC.

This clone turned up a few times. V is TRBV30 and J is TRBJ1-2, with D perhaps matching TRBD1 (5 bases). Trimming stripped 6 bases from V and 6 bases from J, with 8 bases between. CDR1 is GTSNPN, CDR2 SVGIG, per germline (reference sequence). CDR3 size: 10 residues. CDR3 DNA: TGTGCCTGCCGGGGGAATGGCTACACCTTC. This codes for CACRGNGYTF.

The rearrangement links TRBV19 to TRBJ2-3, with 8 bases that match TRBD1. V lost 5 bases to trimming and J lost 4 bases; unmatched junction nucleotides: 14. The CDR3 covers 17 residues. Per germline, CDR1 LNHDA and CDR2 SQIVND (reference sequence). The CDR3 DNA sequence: TGTGCCAGTAGTGCTGACGAGACAGGGGACCCGGCAGATACGCAGTATTTT. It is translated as CASSADETGDPADTQYF.

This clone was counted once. CDR3 nucleotides: TGTGCCTGGAGTATGGGGGGTTCCGAGCAGTACTTC. It is translated as CAWSMGGSEQYF. J is TRBJ2-7 and V is TRBV30; D is perhaps TRBD2 (6 bases). The CDR3 totals 12 residues. CDR1 GTSNPN and CDR2 SVGIG come from the germline V gene (reference sequence). V dropped 2 bases and J dropped 6 bases, with 11 bases sitting between them.

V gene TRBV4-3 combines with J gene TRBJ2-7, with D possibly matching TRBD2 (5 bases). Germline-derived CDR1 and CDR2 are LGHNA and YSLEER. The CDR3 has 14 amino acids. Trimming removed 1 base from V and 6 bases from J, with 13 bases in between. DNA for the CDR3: TGCGCCAGCAGCCAAGCCCCAGTAGGGAGCGAGCAGTACTTC. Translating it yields CASSQAPVGSEQYF.

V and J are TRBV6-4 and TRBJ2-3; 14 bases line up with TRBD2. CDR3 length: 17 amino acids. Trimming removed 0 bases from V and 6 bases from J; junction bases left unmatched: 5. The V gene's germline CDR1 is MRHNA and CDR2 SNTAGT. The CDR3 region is CASSDSGTSGGGDTQYF. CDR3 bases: TGTGCCAGCAGTGACTCTGGGACTAGCGGGGGTGGTGATACGCAGTATTTT.

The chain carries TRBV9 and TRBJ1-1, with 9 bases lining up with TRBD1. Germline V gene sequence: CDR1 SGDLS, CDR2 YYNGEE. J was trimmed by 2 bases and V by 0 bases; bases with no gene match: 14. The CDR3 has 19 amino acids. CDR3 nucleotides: TGTGCCAGCAGCGTAGCACTCCCGGGACAGGGAAGCAACAACACTGAAGCTTTCTTT. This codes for CASSVALPGQGSNNTEAFF.

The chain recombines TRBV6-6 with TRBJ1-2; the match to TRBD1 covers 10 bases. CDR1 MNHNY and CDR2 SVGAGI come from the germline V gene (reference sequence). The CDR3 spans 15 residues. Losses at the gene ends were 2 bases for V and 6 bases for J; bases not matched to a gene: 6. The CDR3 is CASSYGQGDVNGYTF. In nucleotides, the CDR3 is TGTGCCAGCAGTTACGGACAGGGGGATGTCAATGGCTACACCTTC.